Presented here are 11 T cell receptor beta chains from one specimen sequenced in a study of OX40 agonist ivuxolimab in advanced cancers. Libraries were constructed by the immunoSEQ multiplex PCR assay. TCRdb mirrors the immuneACCESS table, restricted to in-frame sequences. Some clones are absent from its copies; in checked studies, under half trace to an unresolved V gene, and the reason for the others is unknown. The sample table lists around 38,000 clones, approximately 82% of them with a count of one. The top ten clonotypes cover under 9% of the sample. The sequenced sample was CD4+ or CD8+ T cells sorted from blood, obtained in a trial of the OX40 agonist ivuxolimab. The source of these receptors is an adult with an advanced solid tumor such as melanoma, head and neck, liver or kidney cancer.

V gene TRBV5-1 combines with J gene TRBJ1-1, with D perhaps TRBD1 (6 bases). The CDR3 consists of 14 residues. Trimming removed 0 bases at V and 2 bases at J, with 8 bases between. Germline V gene sequence: CDR1 SGHRS, CDR2 YFSETQ. The chain's CDR3 is CASSLAGTNTEAFF. The CDR3 nucleotides read TGCGCCAGCAGCTTGGCCGGGACAAACACTGAAGCTTTCTTT.

The chain couples TRBV2 to TRBJ1-1; TRBD1 might be the D (5 bases). Trimming cost V 7 bases and J 6 bases, with 15 bases left between them. The CDR3 spans 13 residues. Per the germline V gene, CDR1 is SNHLY and CDR2 is FYNNEI. CDR3 amino acids: CASIIAGRSEAFF. CDR3 nucleotides: TGTGCCAGCATTATCGCAGGGAGATCTGAAGCTTTCTTT. Filled out from reference TRBV2 and TRBJ1-1, the complete variable domain reads EPEVTQTPSHQVTQMGQEVILRCVPISNHLYFYWYRQILGQKVEFLVSFYNNEISEKSEIFDDQFSVERPDGSNFTLKIRSTKLEDSAMYFCASIIAGRSEAFFGQGTRLTVV.

The J gene is TRBJ2-7, the V gene TRBV10-2; a weak D match, TRBD2 (6 bases). V was cut by 3 bases and J by 3 bases, with 12 bases left in between. This CDR3 region has 14 residues. Germline V gives CDR1 WSHSY, CDR2 SAAADI. The CDR3 coding sequence is TGCGCCAGCAGTGACAACCGACTAGTCTACGAGCAGTACTTC. Amino acids: CASSDNRLVYEQYF.

This chain joins TRBV5-4 and TRBJ1-5, with 10 bases matching TRBD1. Germline V lookup: CDR1 SGHNT, CDR2 YYREEE (reference sequence). This CDR3 is 14 amino acids long. V lost 4 bases, J lost 7 bases, and 5 bases stayed unmatched. For the CDR3, the DNA is TGTGCCAGCAGCATCGACAGGGGGCAACAGCCCCAGCATTTT. Amino acid sequence: CASSIDRGQQPQHF. Together with reference TRBV5-4 and TRBJ1-5, the CDR3 gives the full variable domain: ETGVTQSPTHLIKTRGQQVTLRCSSQSGHNTVSWYQQALGQGPQFIFQYYREEENGRGNFPPRFSGLQFPNYSSELNVNALELDDSALYLCASSIDRGQQPQHFGDGTRLSIL.

The V gene is TRBV6-1, the J gene TRBJ2-5, with 8 bases identical to TRBD1. This CDR3 has 16 residues. Germline V lookup: CDR1 MNHNS, CDR2 SASEGT. V shed 2 bases and J 5 bases; nucleotides not matched to a gene: 10. CDR3: CASSETKTGDGETQYF. The CDR3 DNA sequence: TGTGCCAGCAGTGAAACGAAGACAGGGGATGGGGAGACCCAGTACTTC.

The chain is built from TRBV7-2 and TRBJ2-5, with a possible D match to TRBD1 (6 bases). The CDR3 has 14 amino acids. The V gene lost 5 bases and the J gene lost 3 bases, with 13 bases spanning the gap. In germline, CDR1 is SGHTA, CDR2 FQGNSA. This CDR3 is CASSKPRTEETQYF. The CDR3 DNA reads as TGTGCCAGCAGCAAACCCAGGACAGAAGAGACCCAGTACTTC.

This chain joins TRBV5-1 and TRBJ2-5; TRBD2 agrees at 10 bases. The last part of the DNA fits TRBJ2-7 better; the J call may be wrong. Germline CDR1 and CDR2: SGHRS and YFSETQ. This CDR3 is 15 amino acids long. The CDR3 DNA reads TGCGCCAGCAGCATGGGGGGGACTAGCGTCTACGAGCAGTACTTC. It encodes CASSMGGTSVYEQYF.

This clone was observed a single time. The chain is built from TRBV28 and TRBJ2-2; weak D call: TRBD1 (5 bases). Germline loops: CDR1 MDHEN, CDR2 SYDVKM. The CDR3 is made up of 16 amino acids. V shed 4 bases and J shed 4 bases, with 16 bases lying between them. The CDR3 DNA reads TGTGCCAGCAGTTCCCTCCCGGCAGGGTCCACCGGGGAGCTGTTTTTT. It yields the protein CASSSLPAGSTGELFF.

The chain is built from TRBV4-1 and TRBJ2-7; D is possibly TRBD2 (5 bases). Germline CDR1 is MGHRA and CDR2 is YSYEKL. The CDR3 is 16 amino acids. The V gene lost 4 bases and the J gene lost 3 bases, with 19 bases spanning the gap. In nucleotides, the CDR3 is TGCGCCAGCAGCCGTTCCCGGGATCCACCCCACTACGAGCAGTACTTC. Encoded protein: CASSRSRDPPHYEQYF.

The chain combines TRBV5-1 with TRBJ1-3, with unresolved D. Trimming cost V 1 base and J 2 bases, with 16 bases left between them. Germline V gene sequence: CDR1 SGHRS, CDR2 YFSETQ. The CDR3 covers 17 residues. Here the CDR3 reads CASSLTFGPQTGNTIYF. The CDR3 bases are TGCGCCAGCAGCTTGACTTTCGGGCCTCAAACTGGAAACACCATATATTTT. The complete variable domain, with remaining parts taken from reference TRBV5-1 and TRBJ1-3, reads KAGVTQTPRYLIKTRGQQVTLSCSPISGHRSVSWYQQTPGQGLQFLFEYFSETQRNKGNFPGRFSGRQFSNSRSEMNVSTLELGDSALYLCASSLTFGPQTGNTIYFGEGSWLTVV.

V is TRBV28 and J is TRBJ1-5; unclear D gene. Deletions cut 7 bases from V and 0 bases from J, with 13 bases between. This CDR3 has 15 residues. The germline CDR1 and CDR2 sequences are MDHEN and SYDVKM. CDR3 in DNA: TGTGCCAGCACAATATGGGTTACTAGCAATCAGCCCCAGCATTTT. Translating it yields CASTIWVTSNQPQHF. Full variable domain (remainder filled in from reference TRBV28 and TRBJ1-5): DVKVTQSSRYLVKRTGEKVFLECVQDMDHENMFWYRQDPGLGLRLIYFSYDVKMKEKGDIPEGYSVSREKKERFSLILESASTNQTSMYLCASTIWVTSNQPQHFGDGTRLSIL.